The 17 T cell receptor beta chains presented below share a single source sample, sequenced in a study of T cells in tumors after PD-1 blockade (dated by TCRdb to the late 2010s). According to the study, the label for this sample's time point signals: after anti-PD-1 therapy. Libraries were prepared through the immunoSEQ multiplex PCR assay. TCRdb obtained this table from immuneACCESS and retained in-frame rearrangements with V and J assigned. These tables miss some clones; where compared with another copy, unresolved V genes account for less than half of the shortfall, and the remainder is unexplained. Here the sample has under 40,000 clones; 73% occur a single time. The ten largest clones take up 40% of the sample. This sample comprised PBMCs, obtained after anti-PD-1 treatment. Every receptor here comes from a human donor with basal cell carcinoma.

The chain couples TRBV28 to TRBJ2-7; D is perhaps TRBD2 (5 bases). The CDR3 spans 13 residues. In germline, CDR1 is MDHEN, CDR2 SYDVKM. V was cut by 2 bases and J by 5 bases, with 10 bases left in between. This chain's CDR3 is CASSLGLADEQYF. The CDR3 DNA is TGTGCCAGCAGTTTAGGTCTAGCCGACGAGCAGTACTTC.

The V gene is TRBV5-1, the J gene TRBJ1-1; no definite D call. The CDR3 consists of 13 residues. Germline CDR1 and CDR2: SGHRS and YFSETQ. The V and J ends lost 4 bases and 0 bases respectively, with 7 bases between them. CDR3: CASSEDVNTEAFF. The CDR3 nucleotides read TGCGCCAGCAGCGAAGACGTGAACACTGAAGCTTTCTTT. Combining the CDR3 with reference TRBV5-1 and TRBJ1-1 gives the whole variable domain KAGVTQTPRYLIKTRGQQVTLSCSPISGHRSVSWYQQTPGQGLQFLFEYFSETQRNKGNFPGRFSGRQFSNSRSEMNVSTLELGDSALYLCASSEDVNTEAFFGQGTRLTVV.

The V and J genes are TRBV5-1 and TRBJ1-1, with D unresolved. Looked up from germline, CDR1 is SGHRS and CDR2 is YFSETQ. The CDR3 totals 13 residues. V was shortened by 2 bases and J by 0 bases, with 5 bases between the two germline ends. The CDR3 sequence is CASSFSMNTEAFF. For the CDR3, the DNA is TGCGCCAGCAGCTTCTCCATGAACACTGAAGCTTTCTTT.

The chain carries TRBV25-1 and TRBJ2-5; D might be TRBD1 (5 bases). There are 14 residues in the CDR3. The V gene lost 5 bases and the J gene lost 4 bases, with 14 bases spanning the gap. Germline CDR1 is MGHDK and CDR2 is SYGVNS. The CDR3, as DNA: TGTGCCAGCAGTAGGAAAGGGGTGGGAGAGACCCAGTACTTC. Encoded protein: CASSRKGVGETQYF.

The CDR3 spells CASSIGSTGWYEQYF. The CDR3 DNA follows: TGTGCCAGTAGTATAGGTTCGACAGGGTGGTACGAGCAGTACTTC. The chain joins TRBV19 to TRBJ2-7, with 7 bases fitting TRBD1. This CDR3 is built from 15 residues. Trimming at V came to 1 base and at J to 4 bases, leaving 7 bases not matched to a gene. Germline V lookup: CDR1 LNHDA, CDR2 SQIVND (reference sequence).

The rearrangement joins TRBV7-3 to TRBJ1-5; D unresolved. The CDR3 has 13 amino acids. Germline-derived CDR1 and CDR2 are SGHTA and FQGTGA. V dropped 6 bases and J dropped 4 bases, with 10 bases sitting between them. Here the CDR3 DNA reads TGTGCCAGCAGTTTCTCGTGGAATCAGCCCCAGCATTTT. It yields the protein CASSFSWNQPQHF.

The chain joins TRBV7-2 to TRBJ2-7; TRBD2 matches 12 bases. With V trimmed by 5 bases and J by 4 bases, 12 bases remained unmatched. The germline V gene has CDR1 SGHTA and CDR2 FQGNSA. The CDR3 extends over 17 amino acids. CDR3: CASSPGGLAGGYYEQYF. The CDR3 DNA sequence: TGTGCCAGCAGCCCCGGGGGGCTAGCGGGAGGGTATTACGAGCAGTACTTC.

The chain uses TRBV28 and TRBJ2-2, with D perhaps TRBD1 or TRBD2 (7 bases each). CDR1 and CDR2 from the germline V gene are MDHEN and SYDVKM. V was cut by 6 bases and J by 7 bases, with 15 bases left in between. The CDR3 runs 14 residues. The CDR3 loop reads CASSRQGGVGELFF. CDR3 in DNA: TGTGCCAGCAGCCGTCAGGGGGGGGTCGGGGAGCTGTTTTTT.

CDR3 sequence (DNA): TGTGCCAGCTCACCACGGGAGAGGCTAGCGGGAGGAATTCCTTACGAGCAGTACTTC. Protein: CASSPRERLAGGIPYEQYF. The chain couples TRBV18 to TRBJ2-7; TRBD2 agrees at 11 bases. Germline V gene lookup returns CDR1 KGHSH and CDR2 LQKENI. The CDR3 length is 19 residues. V lost 1 base to trimming and J lost 4 bases; unmatched junction nucleotides: 15.

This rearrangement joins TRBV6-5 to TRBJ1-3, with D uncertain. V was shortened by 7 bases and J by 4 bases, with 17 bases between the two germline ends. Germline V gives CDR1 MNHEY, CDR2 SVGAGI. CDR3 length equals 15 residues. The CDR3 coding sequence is TGTGCCAGCACTAGGGTCGCGGTGGACGGAAACACCATATATTTT. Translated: CASTRVAVDGNTIYF.

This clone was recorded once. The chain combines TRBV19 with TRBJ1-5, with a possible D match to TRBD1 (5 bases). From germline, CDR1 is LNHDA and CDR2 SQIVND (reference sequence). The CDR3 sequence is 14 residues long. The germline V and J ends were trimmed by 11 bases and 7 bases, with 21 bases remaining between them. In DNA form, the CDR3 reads TGTGCCGGATCGGCGGCAGGGATGGGGCAGCCCCAGCATTTT. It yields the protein CAGSAAGMGQPQHF. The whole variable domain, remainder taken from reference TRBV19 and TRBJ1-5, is DGGITQSPKYLFRKEGQNVTLSCEQNLNHDAMYWYRQDPGQGLRLIYYSQIVNDFQKGDIAEGYSVSREKKESFPLTVTSAQKNPTAFYLCAGSAAGMGQPQHFGDGTRLSIL.

The CDR3 sequence: CASSTAGSYGYTF. The CDR3 bases are TGTGCCAGCAGCACCGCGGGATCCTATGGCTACACCTTC. J is TRBJ1-2 and V is TRBV7-6; no definite D call. The V and J ends lost 5 bases and 4 bases respectively, with 11 bases between them. CDR3 length: 13 residues. Germline V gene lookup returns CDR1 SGHVS and CDR2 FNYEAQ.

CDR3 protein: CASSLLANTGELFF. The CDR3 nucleotides are TGTGCCAGCAGTTTACTAGCGAACACCGGGGAGCTGTTTTTT. V and J are TRBV27 and TRBJ2-2; D is uncertain. Between the trimmed V and J ends, which lost 2 bases and 0 bases, there was a span of 4 bases. The CDR3 runs 14 residues. Germline CDR1 MNHEY, CDR2 SMNVEV (reference sequence).

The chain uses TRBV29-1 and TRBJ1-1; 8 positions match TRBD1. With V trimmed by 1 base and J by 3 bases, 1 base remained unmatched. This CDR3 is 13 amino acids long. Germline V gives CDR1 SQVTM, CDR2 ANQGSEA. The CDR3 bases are TGCAGCGTTGAAGGACAGGGGTACACTGAAGCTTTCTTT. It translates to CSVEGQGYTEAFF.

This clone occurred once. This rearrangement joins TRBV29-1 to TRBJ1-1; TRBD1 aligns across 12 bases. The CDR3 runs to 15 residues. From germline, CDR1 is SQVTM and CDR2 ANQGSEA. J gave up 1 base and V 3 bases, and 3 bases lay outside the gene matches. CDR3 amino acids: CSVDGTGGANTEAFF. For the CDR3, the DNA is TGCAGCGTTGACGGGACAGGGGGCGCGAACACTGAAGCTTTCTTT.

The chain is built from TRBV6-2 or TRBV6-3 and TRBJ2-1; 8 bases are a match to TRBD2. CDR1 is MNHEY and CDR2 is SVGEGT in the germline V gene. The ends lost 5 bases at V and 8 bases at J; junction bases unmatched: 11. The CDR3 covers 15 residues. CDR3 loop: CASSREGTRRYEQFF. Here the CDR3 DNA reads TGTGCCAGCAGTCGCGAGGGGACTAGGCGCTATGAGCAGTTCTTC.

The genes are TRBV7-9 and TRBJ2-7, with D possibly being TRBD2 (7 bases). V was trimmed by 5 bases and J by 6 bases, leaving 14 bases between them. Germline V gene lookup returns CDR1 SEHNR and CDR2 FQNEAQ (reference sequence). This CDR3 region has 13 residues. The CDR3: CASSPVGGLEQYF. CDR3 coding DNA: TGTGCCAGCAGCCCGGTCGGGGGGCTCGAGCAGTACTTC.